This T cell receptor beta chain was observed in a study of blood T cell repertoires in COVID-19. Study at large: Material from acute and convalescent COVID-19 was sourced from the United States, Italy and Spain. T cells, B-cell-depleted T cells, or PBMCs supplied cDNA or gDNA.

In the authors' methods: Cell counts per sample came from amplifying reference gene primers. This table comes from immunoSEQ multiplex PCR, and its TCRdb copy is limited to in-frame clones, with some not included. The V and J calls and the clone size are those of that table, but D and trimming were determined from the DNA. The profile shows a few hundred thousand clones, approximately 82% of them singletons. Germline CDR1 SNHLY, CDR2 FYNNEI. Trimming at V came to 4 bases and at J to 3 bases, leaving 2 bases not matched to a gene. The CDR3 is 13 residues long. Sequenced sample: peripheral blood. The receptor was derived from a man in his forties who had recovered from COVID-19. The J gene is TRBJ2-7, the V gene TRBV2; 8 bases align to TRBD2. CDR3 protein: CASSVGGDYEQYF. In nucleotides, the CDR3 is TGTGCCAGCAGTGTCGGGGGGGACTACGAGCAGTACTTC.